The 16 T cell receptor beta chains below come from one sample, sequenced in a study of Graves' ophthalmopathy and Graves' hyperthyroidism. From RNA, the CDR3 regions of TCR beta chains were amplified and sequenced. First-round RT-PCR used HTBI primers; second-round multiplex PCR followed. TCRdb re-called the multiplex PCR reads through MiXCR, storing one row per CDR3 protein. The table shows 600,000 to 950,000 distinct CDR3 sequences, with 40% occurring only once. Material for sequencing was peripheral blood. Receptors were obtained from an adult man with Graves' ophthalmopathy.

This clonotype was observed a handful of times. Here the CDR3 DNA reads TGTGCCAGCAGCCAAGCTCAACAGGGGTGGGGCGATGGCTACACCTTC. This gives the protein CASSQAQQGWGDGYTF. The chain combines TRBV11-3 with TRBJ1-2; 7 nucleotides align to TRBD1. The germline gives CDR1 SGHNT, CDR2 YENEEA. The CDR3 has 16 residues. V trimming: 5 bases; J trimming: 6 bases; junction bases outside the gene matches: 15.

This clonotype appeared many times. The CDR3 sequence: CASALGHRNTEAFF. CDR3 in DNA: TGTGCCAGCGCTTTGGGACACCGGAACACTGAAGCTTTCTTT. The rearrangement uses TRBV2 and TRBJ1-1, with a tentative D call TRBD1 (6 bases). This CDR3 comprises 14 residues. Germline CDR1 and CDR2: SNHLY and FYNNEI. V shed 8 bases and J shed 1 base, with 14 bases lying between them.

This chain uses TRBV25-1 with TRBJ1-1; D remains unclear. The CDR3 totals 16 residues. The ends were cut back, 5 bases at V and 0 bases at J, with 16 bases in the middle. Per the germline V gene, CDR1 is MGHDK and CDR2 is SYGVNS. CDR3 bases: TGTGCCAGCAGTTTAGGCCTTTCCTATATGAACACTGAAGCTTTCTTT. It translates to CASSLGLSYMNTEAFF.

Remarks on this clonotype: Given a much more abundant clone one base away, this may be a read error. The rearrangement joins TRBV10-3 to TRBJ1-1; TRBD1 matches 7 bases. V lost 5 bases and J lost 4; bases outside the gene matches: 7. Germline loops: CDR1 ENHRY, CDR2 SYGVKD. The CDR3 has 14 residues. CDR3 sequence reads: CAISRQGRGTEAFF. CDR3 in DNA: TGTGCCATCAGTCGACAGGGCCGCGGCACTGAAGCTTTCTTT.

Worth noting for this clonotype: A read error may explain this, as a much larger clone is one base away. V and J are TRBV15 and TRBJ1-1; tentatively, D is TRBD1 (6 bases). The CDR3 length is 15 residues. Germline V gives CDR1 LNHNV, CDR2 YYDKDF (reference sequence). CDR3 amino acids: CATSRDGGANTEALF. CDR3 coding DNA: TGTGCCACCAGCAGAGATGGGGGGGCAAACACTGAAGCTCTCTTT. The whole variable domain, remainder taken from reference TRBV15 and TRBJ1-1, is DAMVIQNPRYQVTQFGKPVTLSCSQTLNHNVMYWYQQKSSQAPKLLFHYYDKDFNNEADTPDNFQSRRPNTSFCFLDIRSPGLGDTAMYLCATSRDGGANTEALFGQGTRLTVV.

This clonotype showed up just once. The CDR3 sequence: CASSHPRVVPGELFF. In DNA form, the CDR3 reads TGTGCCAGCAGCCATCCTCGTGTTGTCCCCGGGGAGCTGTTTTTT. The chain employs TRBV11-3 and TRBJ2-2; no firm D call. The CDR3 sequence is 15 residues long. Germline V gives CDR1 SGHNT, CDR2 YENEEA. The V gene lost 5 bases and the J gene lost 6 bases, with 16 bases spanning the gap.

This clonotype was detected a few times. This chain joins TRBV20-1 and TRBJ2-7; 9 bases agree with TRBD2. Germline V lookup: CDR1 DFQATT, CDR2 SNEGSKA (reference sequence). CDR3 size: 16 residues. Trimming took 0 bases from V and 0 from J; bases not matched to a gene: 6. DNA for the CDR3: TGCAGTGCTAGAGATCCTAGCGGGGATAGCTCCTACGAGCAGTACTTC. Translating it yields CSARDPSGDSSYEQYF.

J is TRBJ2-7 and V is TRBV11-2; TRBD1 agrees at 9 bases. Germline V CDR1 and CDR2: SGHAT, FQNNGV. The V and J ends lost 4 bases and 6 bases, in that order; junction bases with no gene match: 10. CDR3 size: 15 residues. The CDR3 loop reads CASSWGTGSLGEQYF. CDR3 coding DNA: TGTGCCAGCAGCTGGGGGACAGGGTCCCTTGGCGAGCAGTACTTC.

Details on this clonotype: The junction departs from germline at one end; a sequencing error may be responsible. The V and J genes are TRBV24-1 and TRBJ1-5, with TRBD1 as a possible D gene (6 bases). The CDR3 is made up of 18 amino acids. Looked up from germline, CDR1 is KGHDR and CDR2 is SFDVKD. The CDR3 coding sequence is TGTGCCAGCAGTGAAATCCTGGCAGGGGATATAGGCAATCAGCCCCAGCATTTT. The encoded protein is CASSEILAGDIGNQPQHF.

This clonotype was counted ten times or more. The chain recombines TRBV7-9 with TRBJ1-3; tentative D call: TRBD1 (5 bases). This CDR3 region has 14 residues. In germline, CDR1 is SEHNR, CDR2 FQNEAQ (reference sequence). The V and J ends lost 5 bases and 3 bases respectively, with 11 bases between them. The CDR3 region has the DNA TGTGCCAGCAGCATAGGGGAGGTTGGAAACACCATATATTTT. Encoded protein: CASSIGEVGNTIYF.

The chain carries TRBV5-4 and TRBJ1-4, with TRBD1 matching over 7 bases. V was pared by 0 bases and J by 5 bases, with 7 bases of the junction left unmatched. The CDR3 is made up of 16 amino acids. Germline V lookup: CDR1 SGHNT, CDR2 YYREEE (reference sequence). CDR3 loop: CASSLDATGRNEKLFF. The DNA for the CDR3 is TGTGCCAGCAGCTTGGACGCGACAGGGAGAAATGAAAAACTGTTTTTT.

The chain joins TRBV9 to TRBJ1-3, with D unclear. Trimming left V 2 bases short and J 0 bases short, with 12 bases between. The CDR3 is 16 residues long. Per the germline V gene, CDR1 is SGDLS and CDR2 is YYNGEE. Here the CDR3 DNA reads TGTGCCAGCAGCGTCTCAGGAAAAATCTCTGGAAACACCATATATTTT. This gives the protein CASSVSGKISGNTIYF.

CDR3 residues: CAISDEGTGDFGVSGYTF. The CDR3 DNA follows: TGTGCCATCAGTGACGAAGGGACAGGGGACTTTGGGGTGTCTGGCTACACCTTC. V gene TRBV10-3 combines with J gene TRBJ1-2, with 10 bases identical to TRBD1. The CDR3 has 18 amino acids. Trimming cost V 3 bases and J 7 bases; bases outside gene matches: 17. Looked up from germline, CDR1 is ENHRY and CDR2 is SYGVKD.

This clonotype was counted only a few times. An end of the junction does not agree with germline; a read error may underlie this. The CDR3 reads CASSPGTGNPEAFF. The DNA of the CDR3 is TGTGCCAGCAGCCCCGGGACAGGGAACCCTGAAGCTTTCTTT. The gene calls are TRBV5-4 and TRBJ1-1; 9 bases are shared with TRBD1. Germline assignment: CDR1 SGHNT and CDR2 YYREEE (reference sequence). The CDR3 consists of 14 residues.

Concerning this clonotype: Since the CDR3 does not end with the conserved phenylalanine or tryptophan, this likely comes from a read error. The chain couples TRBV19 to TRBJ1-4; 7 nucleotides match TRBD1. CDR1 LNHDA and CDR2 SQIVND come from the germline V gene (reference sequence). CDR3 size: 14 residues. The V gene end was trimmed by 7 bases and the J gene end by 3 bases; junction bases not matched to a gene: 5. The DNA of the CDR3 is TGTGCCAGTAATTACAGGGGAGCTAATGAAAAACTGTTTTTG. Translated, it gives CASNYRGANEKLFL.

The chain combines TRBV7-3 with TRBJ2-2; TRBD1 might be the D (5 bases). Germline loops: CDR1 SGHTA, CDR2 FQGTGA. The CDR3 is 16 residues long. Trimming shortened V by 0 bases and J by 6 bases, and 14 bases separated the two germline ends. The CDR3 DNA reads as TGTGCCAGCAGCTTAACAAATAGGGGCGCAGCCGGGGAGCTGTTTTTT. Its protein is CASSLTNRGAAGELFF.